The 24 T cell receptor beta chains in this list originate from one sample, sequenced in a study of blood T cells in healthy people across ages. A second PCR, run for about 6 to 11 cycles, used a sample-barcoded 5' primer plus a J-beta primer mix. From the 5' RACE reads, TCRdb called clonotypes with MiXCR, one entry per CDR3 protein. The repertoire holds 1.5 million to 2 million distinct CDR3 sequences, with about 30% as singletons. Sequences were obtained from blood. Source of these receptors: a woman between 25 and 40 years old in good health.

This clonotype was detected only a few times. The V gene is TRBV29-1, the J gene TRBJ2-5; 8 positions match TRBD1. Germline loops: CDR1 SQVTM, CDR2 ANQGSEA. This CDR3 region has 13 residues. Trimming at V came to 6 bases and at J to 1 base, leaving 4 bases not matched to a gene. The CDR3 nucleotides are TGCAGCGTACGACAGGGGCTCCAAGAGACCCAGTACTTC. It specifies CSVRQGLQETQYF.

The chain carries TRBV20-1 and TRBJ2-1; TRBD2 agrees at 14 bases. V dropped 4 bases and J dropped 8; count of bases not matched to a gene: 7. Germline V gives CDR1 DFQATT, CDR2 SNEGSKA (reference sequence). The CDR3 sequence is 15 residues long. The chain's CDR3 is CSANPGTSGGYEQFF. The DNA for the CDR3 is TGCAGTGCTAATCCCGGGACTAGCGGGGGTTATGAGCAGTTCTTC.

In regard to this clonotype: The DNA is left out, because the CDR3 cannot be placed on it with certainty; the CDR3 is given as TCRdb lists it. The chain joins TRBV5-6 to TRBJ2-7. Germline V CDR1 and CDR2: SGHDT, YYEEEE. Including both end residues, the CDR3 is 11 amino acids long. CDR3 protein: CASILGNEQYF.

The V gene is TRBV25-1, the J gene TRBJ1-5, with 9 bases fitting TRBD1. CDR1 is MGHDK, CDR2 SYGVNS, per germline. CDR3 length: 16 residues. V shed 4 bases, J shed 0 bases, and the junction held 4 bases outside the gene matches. The CDR3 DNA follows: TGTGCCAGCAGTGGCCCGGGACAGGGTAGCAATCAGCCCCAGCATTTT. This codes for CASSGPGQGSNQPQHF.

J is TRBJ2-3 and V is TRBV9; D remains ambiguous. CDR1 is SGDLS and CDR2 is YYNGEE in the germline V gene. Trimming shortened V by 0 bases and J by 2 bases, and 10 bases separated the two germline ends. There are 15 residues in the CDR3. The CDR3 DNA sequence: TGTGCCAGCAGCGTAGGGCGTGCCAACACAGATACGCAGTATTTT. This sequence encodes CASSVGRANTDTQYF.

This clonotype appeared many times. The rearrangement joins TRBV5-1 to TRBJ2-4; 9 bases match TRBD1. From germline, CDR1 is SGHRS and CDR2 YFSETQ. The CDR3 is 14 residues long. V was pared by 5 bases and J by 4 bases, with 4 bases of the junction left unmatched. CDR3 sequence (DNA): TGCGCCAGCAGTGTCGGGACAGGGAAAAACATTCAGTACTTC. Its protein is CASSVGTGKNIQYF.

This clonotype was observed a few times. The rearrangement uses TRBV5-1 and TRBJ2-7; a weak D match, TRBD1 (6 bases). Germline lookup yields CDR1 SGHRS and CDR2 YFSETQ. This CDR3 is 12 amino acids long. Trimming stripped 7 bases from V and 3 bases from J, with 11 bases between. The CDR3 coding sequence is TGCGCCAGCTCGGACAGTTTCTACGAGCAGTACTTC. Protein sequence: CASSDSFYEQYF.

The chain has TRBV20-1 and TRBJ2-7; D may be TRBD2 (5 bases). Trimming stripped 5 bases from V and 7 bases from J, with 12 bases between. The length of the CDR3 is 11 residues. Germline CDR1 reads DFQATT; CDR2 reads SNEGSKA (reference sequence). CDR3 region: CSAARAEEQYF. The CDR3 bases are TGCAGTGCTGCCAGAGCGGAGGAGCAGTACTTC.

This clonotype was counted only a few times. V is TRBV4-1 and J is TRBJ2-5; 7 nucleotides line up with TRBD2. This CDR3 is 15 amino acids long. V gave up 1 base and J gave up 4 bases; unmatched junction bases: 6. Germline values: CDR1 MGHRA, CDR2 YSYEKL. The CDR3 DNA reads as TGCGCCAGCAGCCAAGTGGCTAGCGGAGGAGAGACCCAGTACTTC. Protein: CASSQVASGGETQYF.

This clonotype was detected only a few times. The genes are TRBV28 and TRBJ2-7; D is possibly TRBD1 (5 bases). Germline-derived CDR1 and CDR2 are MDHEN and SYDVKM. The CDR3 is made up of 14 amino acids. The V gene lost 5 bases and the J gene lost 0 bases, with 11 bases spanning the gap. The CDR3 reads CASSITGNSYEQYF. The CDR3 bases are TGTGCCAGCAGTATCACAGGAAACTCCTACGAGCAGTACTTC.

This chain uses TRBV7-2 with TRBJ2-5, with TRBD2 matching 9 bases. V shed 4 bases and J 3 bases; nucleotides not matched to a gene: 12. The CDR3 totals 17 residues. Germline CDR1 reads SGHTA; CDR2 reads FQGNSA. CDR3 in DNA: TGTGCCAGCAGCTACAACCCTTGGGCTAGCGGGAAAGAGACCCAGTACTTC. Translation: CASSYNPWASGKETQYF.

The rearrangement joins TRBV10-3 to TRBJ2-5; 9 nucleotides agree with TRBD2. CDR3 length: 16 amino acids. CDR1 ENHRY and CDR2 SYGVKD come from the germline V gene. V dropped 0 bases and J dropped 5; count of bases not matched to a gene: 7. The CDR3 loop is CAISESPSGVEETQYF. DNA for the CDR3: TGTGCCATCAGTGAGTCCCCTAGCGGGGTAGAGGAGACCCAGTACTTC.

For this clonotype: Just one base apart from a much larger clone, this may be a read error. This sequence joins TRBV5-6 and TRBJ2-1; D call uncertain. Germline V gene sequence: CDR1 SGHDT, CDR2 YYEEEE. V was trimmed by 0 bases and J by 10 bases, leaving 11 bases between them. This CDR3 comprises 13 residues. In DNA form, the CDR3 reads TGTGCCAGCAGCTTGGACAGATTATACGAGCAGTTCTTC. Amino acid sequence: CASSLDRLYEQFF.

The rearrangement joins TRBV3-1 to TRBJ1-4, with 8 bases identical to TRBD1. With 1 base clipped from V and 7 bases from J, the junction kept 5 bases outside the gene matches. The germline gives CDR1 LGHDT, CDR2 YNNKEL (reference sequence). CDR3 length: 15 residues. CDR3 amino acids: CASSQGTGITEKLFF. The CDR3 coding sequence is TGTGCCAGCAGCCAAGGGACAGGGATTACTGAAAAACTGTTTTTT.

In this sample, this clonotype turned up a few times. The CDR3 sequence is CASSLLTEDGFYEQYF. CDR3 coding DNA: TGTGCCAGCAGCTTACTCACCGAGGACGGATTCTACGAGCAGTACTTC. The chain joins TRBV7-9 to TRBJ2-7; D remains unclear. There are 16 residues in the CDR3. Per germline, CDR1 SEHNR and CDR2 FQNEAQ (reference sequence). V was clipped by 2 bases and J by 3 bases, with 17 bases between them.

This clonotype was seen only once. The chain couples TRBV11-2 to TRBJ1-6; D uncertain. The CDR3 is 15 amino acids. V was pared by 6 bases and J by 7 bases, with 16 bases between. CDR1 is SGHAT, CDR2 FQNNGV, per germline. CDR3 sequence (DNA): TGTGCCAGCAGGAGAGGGCTCGCGGGGAATTCACCCCTCCACTTT. Translation gives CASRRGLAGNSPLHF. Looking up the rest from reference TRBV11-2 and TRBJ1-6 gives the full variable domain: EAGVAQSPRYKIIEKRQSVAFWCNPISGHATLYWYQQILGQGPKLLIQFQNNGVVDDSQLPKDRFSAERLKGVDSTLKIQPAKLEDSAVYLCASRRGLAGNSPLHFGNGTRLTVT.

Ten or more counts support this clonotype. The chain has TRBV9 and TRBJ2-7; a weak D match, TRBD2 (5 bases). The CDR3 extends over 15 amino acids. V shed 0 bases and J shed 1 base, with 11 bases lying between them. Germline lookup yields CDR1 SGDLS and CDR2 YYNGEE. The CDR3 sequence: CASSVAGGLSYEQYF. In DNA form, the CDR3 reads TGTGCCAGCAGCGTAGCCGGAGGTTTATCCTACGAGCAGTACTTC.

A remark on this clonotype: The junction and the germline gene differ at one end; a read error may be behind it. The gene calls are TRBV6-5 and TRBJ1-1, with 8 bases identical to TRBD1. Germline V CDR1 and CDR2: MNHEY, SVGAGI. The length of the CDR3 is 13 residues. CDR3: CAGRRTGWNEAFF. The CDR3 DNA is TGTGCCGGCAGGCGGACAGGGTGGAATGAAGCTTTCTTT.

This chain uses TRBV27 with TRBJ2-7, with D hard to call. V lost 3 bases and J lost 6, with 9 bases in between. This CDR3 has 12 residues. Germline-derived CDR1 and CDR2 are MNHEY and SMNVEV (reference sequence). The CDR3 here is CASSFILGEQYF. The CDR3 coding sequence is TGTGCCAGCAGTTTCATCTTAGGCGAGCAGTACTTC.

This clonotype was seen more than once but under ten times. The chain employs TRBV11-2 and TRBJ2-1, with 9 bases aligning to TRBD1. Trimming took 3 bases from V and 7 from J; bases not matched to a gene: 10. The CDR3 has 16 amino acids. The germline V gene has CDR1 SGHAT and CDR2 FQNNGV. The DNA of the CDR3 is TGTGCCAGCAGCTTGACATCGGGGACAGGGCTTAATGAGCAGTTCTTC. Residues: CASSLTSGTGLNEQFF.

J is TRBJ1-2 and V is TRBV20-1, with D maybe TRBD1 (5 bases). There are 14 residues in the CDR3. Trimming shortened V by 3 bases and J by 4 bases, and 15 bases separated the two germline ends. Looked up from germline, CDR1 is DFQATT and CDR2 is SNEGSKA (reference sequence). The CDR3: CSAREPGLLYGYTF. The CDR3 DNA follows: TGCAGTGCTAGGGAGCCGGGACTACTCTATGGCTACACCTTC.

This clonotype was counted a single time. V is TRBV18 and J is TRBJ1-1; D is perhaps TRBD1 (5 bases). Germline V lookup: CDR1 KGHSH, CDR2 LQKENI. The CDR3 totals 16 residues. Between the trimmed V and J ends, which lost 1 base and 7 bases, there was a span of 19 bases. Written as DNA, the CDR3 is TGTGCCAGCTCACCACTTCCGACGGGGGATATGGTTGAAGCTTTCTTT. Protein product: CASSPLPTGDMVEAFF.

This clonotype was detected many times. The gene calls are TRBV4-1 and TRBJ2-7; 9 nucleotides align to TRBD1. The CDR3 loop spans 15 amino acids. Germline CDR1 MGHRA, CDR2 YSYEKL. Trimming took 3 bases from V and 0 from J; bases not matched to a gene: 3. CDR3 nucleotide sequence: TGCGCCAGCAGCCAGGGACAGGGAGGCTCCTACGAGCAGTACTTC. Its translation: CASSQGQGGSYEQYF.

With respect to this clonotype: Given a much more abundant clone one base away, this may be a read error. V and J are TRBV7-2 and TRBJ1-2; the D gene is possibly TRBD1 (6 bases). Per the germline V gene, CDR1 is SGHTA and CDR2 is FQGNSA. The CDR3 runs to 12 residues. The CDR3 loop is CANSLAGAGYTF. The CDR3 nucleotides are TGTGCCAACAGCTTAGCAGGGGCTGGCTACACCTTC.